The 31 T cell receptor beta chains listed next were all sequenced from one sample in a study of blood T cells in healthy people across ages. The authors ran a second PCR of about 6 to 11 cycles using a sample-barcoded 5' primer and a J-beta primer mix. MiXCR was run by TCRdb on the 5' RACE reads, yielding one entry per CDR3 protein. This sample has about 760,000 distinct CDR3 sequences, with approximately 25% found just once. These same data were also listed under a study on T cells of mothers and their children.

Material: blood. These receptors all stem from a boy between 10 and 17 years old in good health.

This chain links TRBV11-3 with TRBJ1-2; D is possibly TRBD1 (5 bases). Looked up from germline, CDR1 is SGHNT and CDR2 is YENEEA. V lost 3 bases, J lost 5 bases, and 19 bases lay in between. The CDR3 is 16 residues long. CDR3 amino acids: CASSLRQNLISYGYTF. CDR3 coding DNA: TGTGCCAGCAGCTTGCGACAGAATCTGATTTCGTATGGCTACACCTTC.

The J gene is TRBJ2-5, the V gene TRBV10-3; 7 bases match TRBD1. There are 12 residues in the CDR3. CDR1 is ENHRY and CDR2 is SYGVKD in the germline V gene. V gave up 8 bases and J gave up 9 bases; unmatched junction bases: 9. Here the CDR3 reads CAIGTVHEAQYF. CDR3 nucleotide sequence: TGTGCCATCGGGACAGTCCATGAGGCCCAGTACTTC.

This sequence joins TRBV24-1 and TRBJ2-1; D is unresolved. Germline CDR1 reads KGHDR; CDR2 reads SFDVKD. The CDR3 spans 13 residues. V was pared by 8 bases and J by 2 bases, with 9 bases between. CDR3 sequence (DNA): TGTGCCACCATGGGGTTTACCTACAATGAGCAGTTCTTC. Translating it yields CATMGFTYNEQFF.

With regard to this clonotype: The junction differs from germline at one of its ends, possibly a read error. V usage is TRBV25-1 and J usage is TRBJ2-2; D possibly matches TRBD1 or TRBD2 (6 bases each). Germline CDR1 is MGHDK and CDR2 is SYGVNS. The CDR3 runs 19 residues. In nucleotides, the CDR3 is TGTGCCAGCAGTGAATTCTTTGTAAAACGGGGGCTTGACACCGGGGAACTGTTTTTT. Its translation: CASSEFFVKRGLDTGELFF.

The rearrangement uses TRBV7-9 and TRBJ2-3, with D hard to call. The CDR3 is made up of 15 amino acids. With 5 bases removed from V and 5 bases from J, the gap between germline ends came to 17 bases. The V gene's germline CDR1 is SEHNR and CDR2 FQNEAQ (reference sequence). The CDR3 here is CASSPLLGTQDTQYF. In DNA, the CDR3 is TGTGCCAGCAGCCCCCTCCTAGGAACCCAAGATACGCAGTATTTT.

This chain uses TRBV4-1 with TRBJ1-1; tentatively, D is TRBD1 (5 bases). This CDR3 region has 16 residues. With 1 base removed from V and 1 base from J, the gap between germline ends came to 13 bases. The germline V gene has CDR1 MGHRA and CDR2 YSYEKL. The chain's CDR3 is CASSQAGPGWNTEAFF. DNA of the CDR3: TGCGCCAGCAGCCAAGCAGGGCCAGGGTGGAACACTGAAGCTTTCTTT.

This clonotype was picked up many times. The junction and the germline gene differ at one end; a read error may be behind it. The J gene is TRBJ2-7, the V gene TRBV4-2; 7 bases line up with TRBD1. The germline CDR1 and CDR2 sequences are LGHNA and YNFKEQ. CDR3 length: 15 residues. CDR3 nucleotides: TGTGCCAGCAGCCAAACCAGGACAGGCGCCTACGAGCAGTACTTT. It translates to CASSQTRTGAYEQYF.

This clonotype showed up just a few times. This rearrangement joins TRBV6-5 to TRBJ2-5; no clear D gene. Germline assignment: CDR1 MNHEY and CDR2 SVGAGI. Trimming took off 2 bases at V and 1 base at J, with 8 bases between the two ends. The CDR3 has 14 residues. Here the CDR3 DNA reads TGTGCCAGCAGTTACGGGCTGATCCAAGAGACCCAGTACTTC. This gives the protein CASSYGLIQETQYF.

The rearrangement links TRBV5-1 to TRBJ2-5; D not resolved. CDR1 is SGHRS, CDR2 YFSETQ, per germline. Deletions cut 4 bases from V and 2 bases from J, with 9 bases between. CDR3 length equals 13 residues. Here the CDR3 reads CASSESWQETQYF. The CDR3 region has the DNA TGCGCCAGCAGCGAGAGTTGGCAAGAGACCCAGTACTTC.

This clonotype was found a few times. The genes are TRBV12-3 or TRBV12-4 and TRBJ1-4; 7 bases are shared with TRBD1. The trim removed 2 bases at V and 8 bases at J, leaving 8 bases unmatched. The CDR3 has 15 residues. CDR3 sequence reads: CASSLLGGRGEKLFF. In DNA form, the CDR3 reads TGTGCCAGCAGTTTACTAGGGGGCCGGGGCGAAAAACTGTTTTTT.

On this clonotype itself: A junction boundary mismatches the germline segment, possibly from a read error. V usage is TRBV12-5 and J usage is TRBJ1-2; D gene ambiguous. CDR3 length: 13 amino acids. CDR1 LGHNT and CDR2 FRNRAP come from the germline V gene. The CDR3 spells CASGFTANYVYTF. The DNA of the CDR3 is TGTGCTAGTGGTTTCACCGCGAACTATGTCTACACCTTC.

Concerning this clonotype: The germline gene is not matched at one end of the junction; a read error may be the cause. The chain employs TRBV6-1 and TRBJ2-3, with D possibly being TRBD2 (5 bases). The CDR3 runs 14 residues. Germline V CDR1 and CDR2: MNHNS, SASEGT. The CDR3 coding sequence is TGTGTCAGCAGTGAGAGGGTCCTCACAGATACGCTGTATTTT. Its protein is CVSSERVLTDTLYF.

The J gene is TRBJ2-1, the V gene TRBV20-1; D unclear. Germline CDR1 and CDR2: DFQATT and SNEGSKA (reference sequence). Trimming removed 1 base from V and 8 bases from J, with 12 bases in between. CDR3 length: 13 residues. CDR3: CSARGRPDDEQFF. As DNA, the CDR3 is TGCAGTGCTAGAGGCCGGCCAGACGATGAGCAGTTCTTC.

The chain has TRBV12-3 or TRBV12-4 and TRBJ1-5, with no clear D. This CDR3 region has 13 residues. The V end lost 6 bases, the J end lost 7 bases, and 13 bases lay between the germline ends. The CDR3 loop is CASSSYSSQPQHF. The CDR3, as DNA: TGTGCCAGCAGCTCTTACTCGAGCCAGCCCCAGCATTTT.

The V gene is TRBV19, the J gene TRBJ1-2; D possibly corresponds to TRBD1 (5 bases). The germline gives CDR1 LNHDA, CDR2 SQIVND (reference sequence). CDR3 length equals 15 residues. The germline V and J ends were trimmed by 5 bases and 2 bases, with 15 bases remaining between them. The CDR3 bases are TGTGCCAGTAGTGCGACGGACAAGAGGAACTATGGCTACACCTTC. It translates to CASSATDKRNYGYTF.

This clonotype was recorded a few times. The chain has TRBV7-9 and TRBJ1-1; the D is unclear. Germline assignment: CDR1 SEHNR and CDR2 FQNEAQ (reference sequence). CDR3 length: 12 residues. Between the trimmed V and J ends, which lost 4 bases and 7 bases, there was a span of 10 bases. The DNA for the CDR3 is TGTGCCAGCAGCTCGGATATGAGTGAAGCTTTCTTT. This sequence encodes CASSSDMSEAFF.

This clonotype appeared a few times. The chain joins TRBV5-8 to TRBJ2-5; possible D gene TRBD2, 5 bases. V shed 5 bases and J shed 0 bases, with 11 bases lying between them. Germline V gene lookup returns CDR1 SGHTS and CDR2 YDEGEE. The CDR3 length is 14 residues. The CDR3 loop reads CASSLRVNQETQYF. In DNA form, the CDR3 reads TGTGCCAGCAGTTTGAGGGTTAACCAAGAGACCCAGTACTTC.

J is TRBJ2-1 and V is TRBV7-8, with TRBD1 matching over 7 bases. From germline, CDR1 is SGHVS and CDR2 FQNEAQ. The CDR3 spans 15 residues. V dropped 5 bases and J dropped 2; count of bases not matched to a gene: 6. This chain's CDR3 is CASSARTGAYNEQFF. The DNA of the CDR3 is TGTGCCAGCAGCGCTCGAACAGGGGCCTACAATGAGCAGTTCTTC.

With respect to this clonotype: One end of the junction does not line up with germline, which may come from a read error. The chain has TRBV7-9 and TRBJ1-4, with 9 bases identical to TRBD1. Germline V gene lookup returns CDR1 SEHNR and CDR2 FQNEAQ (reference sequence). The CDR3 is 13 residues long. DNA of the CDR3: TGTGCCATCGCGGACAGGGGTAATGAAGAACTGTTTTTT. Protein: CAIADRGNEELFF.

This clonotype was recorded a few times. The chain combines TRBV12-3 or TRBV12-4 with TRBJ2-7; TRBD2 might be the D (5 bases). Trimming removed 5 bases from V and 2 bases from J, with 10 bases in between. There are 13 residues in the CDR3. The CDR3 DNA is TGTGCCAGCAGTCCCATCGGGGCCTACGAGCAGTACTTC. Its protein is CASSPIGAYEQYF.

The chain is built from TRBV2 and TRBJ2-1; D is possibly TRBD2 (6 bases). V was trimmed by 3 bases and J by 0 bases, leaving 6 bases between them. The CDR3 has 14 residues. Germline V gene data show CDR1 as SNHLY and CDR2 as FYNNEI. CDR3 in DNA: TGTGCCAGCAGTGAGGGGGGCTCCTACAATGAGCAGTTCTTC. As protein: CASSEGGSYNEQFF.

This clonotype was observed a few times. The genes are TRBV11-3 and TRBJ2-5; D not resolved. Matching the DNA end better, TRBJ2-1 makes the J call doubtful. Germline V CDR1 and CDR2: SGHNT, YENEEA. The CDR3 sequence is 12 residues long. The CDR3 loop is CASSSHPGEQFF. As DNA, the CDR3 is TGTGCCAGCAGCTCCCACCCCGGTGAGCAGTTCTTC.

This clonotype was picked up many times. V is TRBV5-1 and J is TRBJ2-5; no clear D gene. The better agreement between TRBJ2-7 and the DNA end casts doubt on the J call. Per the germline V gene, CDR1 is SGHRS and CDR2 is YFSETQ. CDR3 length equals 13 residues. CDR3 coding DNA: TGCGCCAGCAGCTCGGGCCCCACCTACGAGCAGTACTTC. Translated: CASSSGPTYEQYF.

This clonotype was picked up a small number of times. V usage is TRBV9 and J usage is TRBJ1-2; no clear D gene. CDR1 and CDR2 from the germline V gene are SGDLS and YYNGEE. The CDR3 covers 16 residues. V was pared by 0 bases and J by 0 bases, with 12 bases between. CDR3 coding DNA: TGTGCCAGCAGCGTAGATTCCCTACCCCCTAACTATGGCTACACCTTC. It encodes CASSVDSLPPNYGYTF. Using reference TRBV9 and TRBJ1-2 for the parts outside the CDR3, the full variable domain is DSGVTQTPKHLITATGQRVTLRCSPRSGDLSVYWYQQSLDQGLQFLIQYYNGEERAKGNILERFSAQQFPDLHSELNLSSLELGDSALYFCASSVDSLPPNYGYTFGSGTRLTVV.

Details on this clonotype: At one of its ends the junction is not consistent with the germline gene, which may arise from a read error. The chain recombines TRBV29-1 with TRBJ2-3; tentatively, D is TRBD2 (6 bases). CDR3 length: 11 amino acids. CDR1 SQVTM and CDR2 ANQGSEA come from the germline V gene. This CDR3 reads CSVEGLVTPHF. The CDR3 DNA reads as TGCAGCGTTGAGGGACTTGTAACTCCGCATTTT.

The J gene is TRBJ2-7, the V gene TRBV4-2; 10 bases agree with TRBD2. Losses at the gene ends were 0 bases for V and 3 bases for J; bases not matched to a gene: 8. In germline, CDR1 is LGHNA, CDR2 YNFKEQ. The CDR3 has 17 residues. CDR3 in DNA: TGTGCCAGCAGCCAAGACGACGCGGCTAGCGGGGGCTACGAGCAGTACTTC. Amino acid sequence: CASSQDDAASGGYEQYF.

This rearrangement joins TRBV7-2 to TRBJ2-7, with 10 nucleotides matching TRBD2. J gave up 0 bases and V 5 bases, and 7 bases lay outside the gene matches. The CDR3 loop spans 16 amino acids. Germline CDR1 SGHTA, CDR2 FQGNSA. In DNA form, the CDR3 reads TGTGCCAGCAGCCTTAGGCTAGCGGGGGCCTCCTACGAGCAGTACTTC. This encodes CASSLRLAGASYEQYF.

CDR3 sequence reads: CASSGTSGVPGQETQYF. As DNA, the CDR3 is TGTGCCAGCAGCGGGACTAGCGGGGTACCCGGGCAAGAGACCCAGTACTTC. The V and J genes are TRBV7-2 and TRBJ2-5, with 13 bases identical to TRBD2. The ends lost 5 bases at V and 2 bases at J; junction bases unmatched: 8. The CDR3 is 17 amino acids. Germline V lookup: CDR1 SGHTA, CDR2 FQGNSA.

In the case of this clonotype: A read error may be the cause here, since a much bigger clone is one base away. The conserved phenylalanine or tryptophan is not found at the CDR3 terminus, so this likely reflects a read error. The rearrangement links TRBV27 to TRBJ1-6; D remains ambiguous. This CDR3 is built from 15 residues. V lost 4 bases, J lost 4 bases, and 11 bases lay in between. Germline CDR1 is MNHEY and CDR2 is SMNVEV (reference sequence). The DNA for the CDR3 is TGTGCCAGCAGTTCGCGCCGGATTTATAATTCACCCCTCCACGTT. This encodes CASSSRRIYNSPLHV.

This chain uses TRBV7-2 with TRBJ2-3; 8 bases are a match to TRBD2. The V gene's germline CDR1 is SGHTA and CDR2 FQGNSA. The CDR3 totals 12 residues. With 7 bases clipped from V and 8 bases from J, the junction kept 5 bases outside the gene matches. The CDR3 nucleotides are TGTGCCAGCACCCGTAGCGGGGTTACGCAGTATTTT. Translated, it gives CASTRSGVTQYF. Combining the CDR3 with reference TRBV7-2 and TRBJ2-3 gives the whole variable domain GAGVSQSPSNKVTEKGKDVELRCDPISGHTALYWYRQSLGQGLEFLIYFQGNSAPDKSGLPSDRFSAERTGGSVSTLTIQRTQQEDSAVYLCASTRSGVTQYFGPGTRLTVL.

There are a few counts of this clonotype. The chain has TRBV5-1 and TRBJ2-3; 8 positions agree with TRBD1. The junction had 7 bases not matched to a gene; V was cut back by 4 bases and J by 6 bases. This CDR3 region has 14 residues. Germline V gene sequence: CDR1 SGHRS, CDR2 YFSETQ. The CDR3 loop is CASSPRTGQDTQYF. The CDR3 DNA reads TGCGCCAGCAGCCCCCGGACAGGGCAGGATACGCAGTATTTT.